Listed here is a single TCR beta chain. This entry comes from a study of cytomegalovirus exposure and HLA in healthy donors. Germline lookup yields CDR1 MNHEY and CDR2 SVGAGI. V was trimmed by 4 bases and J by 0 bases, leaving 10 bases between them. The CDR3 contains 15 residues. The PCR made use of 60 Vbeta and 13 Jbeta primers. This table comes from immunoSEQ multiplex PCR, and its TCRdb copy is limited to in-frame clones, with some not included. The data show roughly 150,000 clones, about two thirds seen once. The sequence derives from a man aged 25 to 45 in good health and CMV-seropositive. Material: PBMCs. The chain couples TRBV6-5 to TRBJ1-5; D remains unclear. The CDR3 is CASSFDSYSNQPQHF. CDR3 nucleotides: TGTGCCAGCAGTTTCGACTCGTATAGCAATCAGCCCCAGCATTTT.